This note documents a single TCR beta chain sequence. Sequencing used immunoSEQ multiplex PCR; TCRdb keeps in-frame clones, though not all of them. The sample carries about 58,000 clones, just under 90% recorded once. This sample was taken from a study of blood T cell repertoires in COVID-19. Study details: Samples came from the United States, Italy and Spain, spanning acute and convalescent COVID-19.

The sequence came from a man between 60 and 75 years old with acute or convalescent COVID-19. Material for sequencing was peripheral blood.

CDR3 DNA: TGCAGCGTTGAAGTGATTCGAGGATCCGAAAAACTGTTTTTT. It codes for CSVEVIRGSEKLFF. The V and J genes are TRBV29-1 and TRBJ1-4, with unresolved D. Germline-derived CDR1 and CDR2 are SQVTM and ANQGSEA. The CDR3 has 14 amino acids. V was trimmed by 1 base and J by 8 bases, leaving 14 bases between them.